These 2 T cell receptor beta chains came from one sample sequenced in a study of T cell repertoires in cytomegalovirus infection. TCRdb itself ran the reads through MiXCR, one entry per CDR3 protein. The table lists some 62,000 distinct CDR3 sequences, around 20% of them singletons, with around 72% in the top ten. Which antigens these TCRs recognize remains unknown. Sample: CD8+ T cells from cultured PBMCs, taken from culture after CMV antigen stimulation. The origin of the receptors is a human donor in good health (CMV status not recorded). Some clones in this sample may be carry-over from other donors' samples.

The rearrangement links TRBV7-2 to TRBJ2-7; TRBD1 might be the D (6 bases). V lost 2 bases and J 0 bases, leaving 8 bases between the germline ends. The CDR3 runs 14 residues. The germline V gene encodes CDR1 SGHTA and CDR2 FQGNSA. The CDR3 nucleotides read TGTGCCAGCAGCTTAAGACAGGCCTCCTACGAGCAGTACTTC. Protein sequence: CASSLRQASYEQYF.

This clonotype was counted at least ten times. The chain is built from TRBV7-8 and TRBJ2-3; no reliable D call. CDR1 is SGHVS, CDR2 FQNEAQ, per germline. Trimming took 5 bases from V and 0 from J, leaving 18 bases between them. The CDR3 runs 17 residues. DNA of the CDR3: TGTGCCAGCAGCCCCCACCGGTTTACCAGTAGCACAGATACGCAGTATTTT. As protein: CASSPHRFTSSTDTQYF.